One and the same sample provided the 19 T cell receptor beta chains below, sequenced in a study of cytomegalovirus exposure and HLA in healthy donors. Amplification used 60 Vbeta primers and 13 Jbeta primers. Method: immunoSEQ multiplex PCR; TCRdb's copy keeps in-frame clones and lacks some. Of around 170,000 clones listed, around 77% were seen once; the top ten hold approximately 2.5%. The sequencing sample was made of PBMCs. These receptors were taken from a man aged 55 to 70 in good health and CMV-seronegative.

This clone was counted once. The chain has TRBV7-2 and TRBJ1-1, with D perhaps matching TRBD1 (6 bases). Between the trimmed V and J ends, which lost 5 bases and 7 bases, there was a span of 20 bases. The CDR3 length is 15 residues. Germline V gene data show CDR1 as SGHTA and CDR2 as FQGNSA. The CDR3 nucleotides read TGTGCCAGCAGCCCTAGCACAGGGTCGGGGGGTGAAGCTTTCTTT. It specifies CASSPSTGSGGEAFF.

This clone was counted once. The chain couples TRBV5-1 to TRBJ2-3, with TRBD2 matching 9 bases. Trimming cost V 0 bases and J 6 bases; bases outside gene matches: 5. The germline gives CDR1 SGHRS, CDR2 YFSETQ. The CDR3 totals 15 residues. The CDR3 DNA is TGCGCCAGCAGCTTGGAGCGGGGGGCCCGGGATACGCAGTATTTT. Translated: CASSLERGARDTQYF.

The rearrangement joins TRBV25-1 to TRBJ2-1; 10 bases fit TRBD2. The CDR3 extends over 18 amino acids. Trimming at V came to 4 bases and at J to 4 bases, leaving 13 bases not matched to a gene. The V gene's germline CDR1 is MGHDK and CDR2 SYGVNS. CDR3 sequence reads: CASSGPPSGGAGYNEQFF. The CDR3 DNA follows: TGTGCCAGCAGTGGGCCGCCGAGCGGGGGGGCCGGGTACAATGAGCAGTTCTTC.

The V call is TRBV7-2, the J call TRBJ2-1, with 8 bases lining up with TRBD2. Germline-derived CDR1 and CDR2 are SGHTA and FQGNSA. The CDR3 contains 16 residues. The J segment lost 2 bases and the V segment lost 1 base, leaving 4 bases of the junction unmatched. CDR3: CASSLVASGPYNEQFF. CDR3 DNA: TGTGCCAGCAGCTTAGTGGCTAGCGGGCCCTACAATGAGCAGTTCTTC.

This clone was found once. The CDR3, as DNA: TGCAGTGCTAGTTTCGACACCATATATTTT. This sequence encodes CSASFDTIYF. The chain joins TRBV20-1 to TRBJ1-3; D not certain. The germline V and J ends were trimmed by 3 bases and 8 bases, with 5 bases remaining between them. The germline gives CDR1 DFQATT, CDR2 SNEGSKA (reference sequence). This CDR3 has 10 amino acids.

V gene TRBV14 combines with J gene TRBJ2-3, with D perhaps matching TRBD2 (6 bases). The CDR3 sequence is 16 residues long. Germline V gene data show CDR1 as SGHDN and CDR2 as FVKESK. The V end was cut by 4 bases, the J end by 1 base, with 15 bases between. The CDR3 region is CASSPRGAVGTDTQYF. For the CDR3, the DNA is TGTGCCAGCAGCCCCCGCGGGGCTGTAGGCACAGATACGCAGTATTTT.

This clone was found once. CDR3 nucleotides: TGTGCCAGCAGGCCCGCGGGAGGGCGCAATGAGCAGTTCTTC. Translated: CASRPAGGRNEQFF. The V and J genes are TRBV28 and TRBJ2-1, with 9 positions matching TRBD2. The CDR3 extends over 14 amino acids. Trimming removed 6 bases from V and 6 bases from J; junction bases left unmatched: 6. Germline V gene lookup returns CDR1 MDHEN and CDR2 SYDVKM.

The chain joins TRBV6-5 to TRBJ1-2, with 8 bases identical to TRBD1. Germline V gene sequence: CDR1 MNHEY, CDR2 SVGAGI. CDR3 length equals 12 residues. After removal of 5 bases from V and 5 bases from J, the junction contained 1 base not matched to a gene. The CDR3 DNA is TGTGCCAGCAGTCAGGGGGCTTATGGCTACACCTTC. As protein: CASSQGAYGYTF.

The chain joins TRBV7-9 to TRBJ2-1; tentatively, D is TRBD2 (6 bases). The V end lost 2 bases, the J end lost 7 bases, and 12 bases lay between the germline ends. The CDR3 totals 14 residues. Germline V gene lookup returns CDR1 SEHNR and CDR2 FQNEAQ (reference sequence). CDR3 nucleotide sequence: TGTGCCAGCAGCTTAACGGGAGTAAGAAATGAGCAGTTCTTC. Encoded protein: CASSLTGVRNEQFF.

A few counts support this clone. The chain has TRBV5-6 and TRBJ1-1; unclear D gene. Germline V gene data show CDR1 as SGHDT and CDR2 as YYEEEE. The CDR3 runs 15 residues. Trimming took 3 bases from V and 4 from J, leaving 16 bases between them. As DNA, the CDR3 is TGTGCCAGCAGCTCCGCTGCCCGGGGATTCACTGAAGCTTTCTTT. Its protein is CASSSAARGFTEAFF.

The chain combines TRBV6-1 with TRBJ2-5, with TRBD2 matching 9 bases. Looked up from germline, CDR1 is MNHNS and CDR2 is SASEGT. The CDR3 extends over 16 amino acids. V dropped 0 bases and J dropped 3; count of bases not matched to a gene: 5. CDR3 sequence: CASSEAVSGGEETQYF. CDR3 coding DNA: TGTGCCAGCAGTGAAGCGGTTAGCGGGGGAGAAGAGACCCAGTACTTC.

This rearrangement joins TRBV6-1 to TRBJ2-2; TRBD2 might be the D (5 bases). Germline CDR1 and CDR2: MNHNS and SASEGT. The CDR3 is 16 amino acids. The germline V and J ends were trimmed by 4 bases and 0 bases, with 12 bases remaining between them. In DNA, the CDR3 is TGTGCCAGCAGTGTTGAGGGTTTCGCGAACACCGGGGAGCTGTTTTTT. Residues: CASSVEGFANTGELFF.

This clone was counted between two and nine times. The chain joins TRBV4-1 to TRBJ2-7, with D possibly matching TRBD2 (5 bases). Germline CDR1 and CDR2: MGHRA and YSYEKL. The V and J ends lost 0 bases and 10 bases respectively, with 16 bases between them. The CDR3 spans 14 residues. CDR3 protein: CASSQDSGSGKQYF. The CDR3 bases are TGCGCCAGCAGCCAAGATTCGGGTTCGGGGAAACAGTACTTC.

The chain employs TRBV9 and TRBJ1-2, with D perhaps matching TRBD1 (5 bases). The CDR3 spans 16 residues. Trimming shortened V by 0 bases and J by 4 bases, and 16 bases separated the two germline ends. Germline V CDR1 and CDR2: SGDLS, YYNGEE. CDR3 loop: CASSVGSSPGGYGYTF. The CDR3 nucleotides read TGTGCCAGCAGCGTAGGGTCGTCCCCCGGGGGCTATGGCTACACCTTC.

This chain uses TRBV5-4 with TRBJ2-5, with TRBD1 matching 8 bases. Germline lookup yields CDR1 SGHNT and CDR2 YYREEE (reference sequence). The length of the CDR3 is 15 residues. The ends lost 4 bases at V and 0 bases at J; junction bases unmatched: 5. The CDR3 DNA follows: TGTGCCAGCAGCGAGACAGGGGCTAACCAAGAGACCCAGTACTTC. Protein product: CASSETGANQETQYF.

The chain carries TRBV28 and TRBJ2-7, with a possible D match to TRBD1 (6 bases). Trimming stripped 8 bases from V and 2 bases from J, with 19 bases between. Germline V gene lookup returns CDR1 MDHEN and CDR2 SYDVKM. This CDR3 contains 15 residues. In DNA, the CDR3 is TGTGCCAGCGGAAATCTTGGCCAGGGGACCTACGAGCAGTACTTC. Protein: CASGNLGQGTYEQYF.

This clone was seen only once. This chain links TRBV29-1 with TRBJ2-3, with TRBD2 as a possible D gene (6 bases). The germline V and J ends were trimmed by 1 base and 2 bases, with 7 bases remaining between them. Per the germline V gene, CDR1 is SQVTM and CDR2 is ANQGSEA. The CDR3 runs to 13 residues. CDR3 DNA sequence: TGCAGCGTTGAAGGCGGGGCCACAGATACGCAGTATTTT. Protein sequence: CSVEGGATDTQYF.

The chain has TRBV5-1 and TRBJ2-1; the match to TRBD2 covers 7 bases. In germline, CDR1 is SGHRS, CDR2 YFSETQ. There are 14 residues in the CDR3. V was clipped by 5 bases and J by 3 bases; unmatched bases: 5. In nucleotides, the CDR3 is TGCGCCAGCAGGAACGGGAGGCTCTACAATGAGCAGTTCTTC. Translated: CASRNGRLYNEQFF.

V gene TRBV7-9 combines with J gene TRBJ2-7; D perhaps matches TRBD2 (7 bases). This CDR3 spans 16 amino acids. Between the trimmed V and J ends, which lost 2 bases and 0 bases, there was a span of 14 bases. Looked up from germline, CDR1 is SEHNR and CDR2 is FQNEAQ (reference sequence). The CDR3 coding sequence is TGTGCCAGCAGCTTAAGGGGGGGCGCGAGCTCCTACGAGCAGTACTTC. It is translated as CASSLRGGASSYEQYF.